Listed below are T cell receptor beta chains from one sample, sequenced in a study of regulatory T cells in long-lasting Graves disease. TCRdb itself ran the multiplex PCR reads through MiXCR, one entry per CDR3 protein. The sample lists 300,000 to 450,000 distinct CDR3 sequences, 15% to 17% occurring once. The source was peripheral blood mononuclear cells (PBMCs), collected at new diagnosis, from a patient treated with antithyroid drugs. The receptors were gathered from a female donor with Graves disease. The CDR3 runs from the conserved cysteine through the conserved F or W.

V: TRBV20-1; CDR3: CSACWVNNEQFF
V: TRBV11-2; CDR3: CASSLFAAMNTEAFF
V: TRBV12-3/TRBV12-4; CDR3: CASRSDSSYEQYF
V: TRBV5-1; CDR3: CASSPSGTEAFF
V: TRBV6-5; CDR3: CASSYLSFAQPQHF
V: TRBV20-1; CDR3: CSASTDNEQFF
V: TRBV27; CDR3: CASSTKPPGLWNQPQHF
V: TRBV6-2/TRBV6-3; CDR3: CASSYSEDSFAYEQYF
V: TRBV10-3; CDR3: CAISGTIVHEQFF
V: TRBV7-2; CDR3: CASSLVRRWGTSGRVREETQYF
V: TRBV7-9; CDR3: CASSQMTGRGDEQFF
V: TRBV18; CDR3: CASSQEFF
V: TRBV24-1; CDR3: CATSDNPGTSGGRAQYF
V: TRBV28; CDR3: CASKDREDIGELFF
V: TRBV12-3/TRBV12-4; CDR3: CASSPRTGDSDGYTF
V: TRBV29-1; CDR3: CSVGGGGGGYEQYF